The source of this T cell receptor beta chain is a study of T cell clones after liver transplantation. Study overall: TCRbeta sequencing after a pre-transplant mixed lymphocyte reaction identified graft-donor-reactive clones, later tracked in post-transplant blood. Pre-transplant mixed lymphocyte reactions yielded third-party-reactive TCRbeta sequences as comparators for graft-donor-reactive sequences. At least one year of complete immunosuppression withdrawal without enzymes over twice normal defined tolerance.

Clones were read by immunoSEQ multiplex PCR, and TCRdb kept only the in-frame ones, dropping some. In the table there are approximately 100,000 clones, roughly four fifths of which are singletons. As to this clone: The antigen remains undetermined.

Study-wide findings and caveats: A larger donor-reactive than third-party decline suggested partial antigen-specific deletion.

Trimming took 4 bases from V and 4 from J, leaving 13 bases between them. Germline V lookup: CDR1 LGHNA, CDR2 YSLEER. CDR3 size: 14 residues. The sequence was collected from a human patient who received a liver transplant. The graft donor may have given rise to some T cells. The sample here was CD4+ T cells from blood, taken around 48 months after liver transplant. The V gene is TRBV4-3, the J gene TRBJ1-1; tentative D call: TRBD1 (5 bases). CDR3 in DNA: TGCGCCAGCAGCCGGGAAGGGGCCCCCACTGAAGCTTTCTTT. It translates to CASSREGAPTEAFF.